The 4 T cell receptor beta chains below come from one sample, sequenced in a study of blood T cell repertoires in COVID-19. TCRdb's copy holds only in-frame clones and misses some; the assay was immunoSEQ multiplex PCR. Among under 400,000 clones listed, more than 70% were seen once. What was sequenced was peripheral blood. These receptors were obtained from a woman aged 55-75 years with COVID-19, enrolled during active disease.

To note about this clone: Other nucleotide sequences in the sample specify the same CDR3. This CDR3 is CASSLDRDYGYTF. In DNA form, the CDR3 reads TGTGCCAGCTCCCTGGACAGGGATTATGGCTACACCTTC. This sequence joins TRBV18 and TRBJ1-2, with 8 bases aligning to TRBD1. V lost 6 bases and J lost 5; bases outside the gene matches: 5. From germline, CDR1 is KGHSH and CDR2 LQKENI. The CDR3 length is 13 residues. Full variable domain (rest looked up from reference TRBV18 and TRBJ1-2): NAGVMQNPRHLVRRRGQEARLRCSPMKGHSHVYWYRQLPEEGLKFMVYLQKENIIDESGMPKERFSAEFPKEGPSILRIQQVVRGDSAAYFCASSLDRDYGYTFGSGTRLTVV.

This chain's CDR3 is CASSSTSGVGETQYF. The CDR3 DNA follows: TGTGCCAGCAGCTCGACTAGCGGGGTCGGCGAGACCCAGTACTTC. The chain carries TRBV7-2 and TRBJ2-5; 11 positions match TRBD2. This CDR3 is 15 amino acids long. The V gene end was trimmed by 4 bases and the J gene end by 5 bases; junction bases not matched to a gene: 6. Germline loops: CDR1 SGHTA, CDR2 FQGNSA.

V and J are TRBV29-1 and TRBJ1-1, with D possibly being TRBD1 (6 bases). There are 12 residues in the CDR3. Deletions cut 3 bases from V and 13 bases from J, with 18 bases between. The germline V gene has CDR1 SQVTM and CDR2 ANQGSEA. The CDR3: CSVDEGELLSFF. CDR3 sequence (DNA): TGCAGCGTTGATGAGGGGGAACTGCTGAGTTTCTTT.

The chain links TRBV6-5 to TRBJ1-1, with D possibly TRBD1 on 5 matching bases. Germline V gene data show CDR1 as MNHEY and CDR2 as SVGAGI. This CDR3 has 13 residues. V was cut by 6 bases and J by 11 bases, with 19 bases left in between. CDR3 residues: CASSGQSRPGAFF. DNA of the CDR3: TGTGCCAGCAGCGGCCAAAGTAGGCCAGGGGCTTTCTTT.